The 20 T cell receptor beta chains below all came from one sample that was sequenced in a study of CD8+ T cells in alopecia areata. Investigators isolated RNA and reverse transcribed it into cDNA to act as the sequencing template. Using immunoSEQ multiplex PCR, the repertoire was profiled, and TCRdb retains in-frame clones only, with some absent. The sample includes around 34,000 clones, around 60% of them seen just once. The sample was NKG2D-high CD8+ T cells sorted from blood. Receptors were obtained from a human donor with alopecia areata.

The rearrangement joins TRBV27 to TRBJ1-5; D is unclear. CDR3 length equals 12 residues. Trimming took 3 bases from V and 7 from J, leaving 7 bases between them. Looked up from germline, CDR1 is MNHEY and CDR2 is SMNVEV (reference sequence). The CDR3 coding sequence is TGTGCCAGCAGTTTTGTGGGCCAGCCCCAGCATTTT. This translates into CASSFVGQPQHF.

The J gene is TRBJ2-3, the V gene TRBV7-9; 7 bases are shared with TRBD1. Germline V CDR1 and CDR2: SEHNR, FQNEAQ (reference sequence). The CDR3 has 16 amino acids. V dropped 5 bases and J dropped 2; count of bases not matched to a gene: 10. CDR3 sequence (DNA): TGTGCCAGCAGCCCGTGGACAGGATCTGACACAGATACGCAGTATTTT. As protein: CASSPWTGSDTDTQYF.

This chain joins TRBV2 and TRBJ1-3; D unresolved. The CDR3 length is 15 residues. Germline V CDR1 and CDR2: SNHLY, FYNNEI. Deletions cut 3 bases from V and 0 bases from J, with 9 bases between. The CDR3 spells CASSDPWSSGNTIYF. As DNA, the CDR3 is TGTGCCAGCAGTGACCCGTGGAGCTCTGGAAACACCATATATTTT.

The sample holds a few counts of this clone. It may be a read error: a sequence one base away is much more abundant. The sample carries other DNA sequences with the same CDR3. The chain joins TRBV7-2 to TRBJ1-1, with D hard to call. Germline V gene sequence: CDR1 SGHTA, CDR2 FQGNSA. The CDR3 is made up of 13 amino acids. V was pared by 3 bases and J by 1 base, with 6 bases between. This CDR3 is CASSFGGNTEAFF. The CDR3 nucleotides are TGTGCCAGCAGCTTCGGTGGGAACACTGAAGCTTTCTTT. Drawing the rest from reference TRBV7-2 and TRBJ1-1, the complete variable domain is GAGVSQSPSNKVTEKGKDVELRCDPISGHTALYWYRQSLGQGLEFLIYFQGNSAPDKSGLPSDRFSAERTGGSVSTLTIQRTQQEDSAVYLCASSFGGNTEAFFGQGTRLTVV.

The gene calls are TRBV4-3 and TRBJ1-1; maybe TRBD1 (6 bases). V lost 1 base and J 0 bases, leaving 12 bases between the germline ends. The CDR3 contains 16 residues. CDR1 is LGHNA, CDR2 YSLEER, per germline. CDR3: CASSQGSRGLNTEAFF. CDR3 bases: TGCGCCAGCAGCCAAGGCAGCAGGGGCCTGAACACTGAAGCTTTCTTT.

The rearrangement uses TRBV13 and TRBJ2-3; 7 positions match TRBD1. Per germline, CDR1 PRHDT and CDR2 FYEKMQ (reference sequence). The CDR3 has 14 residues. V lost 5 bases and J lost 5; bases outside the gene matches: 7. The CDR3 nucleotides are TGTGCCAGCAGCCAGGGACAGAGGGTAGATACGCAGTATTTT. Amino acid sequence: CASSQGQRVDTQYF.

V usage is TRBV4-3 and J usage is TRBJ2-7, with a possible D match to TRBD1 (6 bases). Germline lookup yields CDR1 LGHNA and CDR2 YSLEER. The CDR3 covers 15 residues. Trimming removed 1 base from V and 3 bases from J, with 13 bases in between. The CDR3 DNA sequence: TGCGCCAGCAGCCAAGGGTTTCAGGGGAACTACGAGCAGTACTTC. The encoded protein is CASSQGFQGNYEQYF.

The rearrangement uses TRBV5-1 and TRBJ1-2, with 9 positions matching TRBD1. J gave up 3 bases and V 4 bases, and 7 bases lay outside the gene matches. CDR1 and CDR2 (germline): SGHRS, YFSETQ. This CDR3 is built from 15 residues. The CDR3 nucleotides read TGCGCCAGCAGCCCCCGACAGGGGGACCACTATGGCTACACCTTC. Its translation is CASSPRQGDHYGYTF.

This rearrangement joins TRBV2 to TRBJ2-3; D is ambiguous. Trimming took off 0 bases at V and 0 bases at J, with 19 bases between the two ends. Per the germline V gene, CDR1 is SNHLY and CDR2 is FYNNEI. The CDR3 covers 19 residues. In nucleotides, the CDR3 is TGTGCCAGCAGTGAAGCGCTTACGGTGTTTCCGGTTAGCACAGATACGCAGTATTTT. Protein product: CASSEALTVFPVSTDTQYF.

A few counts support this clone. The chain combines TRBV5-1 with TRBJ2-7; 7 nucleotides line up with TRBD1. CDR3 length: 14 amino acids. Germline V lookup: CDR1 SGHRS, CDR2 YFSETQ. The V gene end was trimmed by 0 bases and the J gene end by 5 bases; junction bases not matched to a gene: 5. CDR3 in amino acids: CASSLVGTEDEQYF. The DNA of the CDR3 is TGCGCCAGCAGCTTGGTTGGGACAGAGGACGAGCAGTACTTC.

This clone was picked up one time. The J gene is TRBJ2-7, the V gene TRBV5-1; D may be TRBD1 (6 bases). Germline CDR1 is SGHRS and CDR2 is YFSETQ. The CDR3 has 16 amino acids. V lost 4 bases to trimming and J lost 4 bases, with 21 bases between them. For the CDR3, the DNA is TGCGCCAGCAGCCGATCGGTGAGACAGGTGGGGTACGAGCAGTACTTC. Residues: CASSRSVRQVGYEQYF.

This rearrangement joins TRBV7-6 to TRBJ2-3, with D hard to call. CDR1 is SGHVS, CDR2 FNYEAQ, per germline. The V end was cut by 4 bases, the J end by 0 bases, with 14 bases between. The CDR3 consists of 16 residues. CDR3 nucleotides: TGTGCCAGCAGCTCCAGACTTGGAACTAGCACAGATACGCAGTATTTT. It codes for CASSSRLGTSTDTQYF.

CDR3 sequence: CASSLAGGGGTYEQYF. The CDR3, as DNA: TGTGCCAGCAGCTTAGCGGGCGGCGGGGGAACCTACGAGCAGTACTTC. The gene calls are TRBV7-9 and TRBJ2-7; 7 bases map to TRBD2. The CDR3 loop spans 16 amino acids. J lost 2 bases, V lost 0 bases, and 7 bases had no gene match. Germline V gene lookup returns CDR1 SEHNR and CDR2 FQNEAQ (reference sequence).

This chain uses TRBV4-1 with TRBJ2-1; D unclear. The CDR3 spans 14 residues. Looked up from germline, CDR1 is MGHRA and CDR2 is YSYEKL. Trimming took off 4 bases at V and 4 bases at J, with 11 bases between the two ends. The CDR3 DNA is TGCGCCAGCAGCCCCGGTGGGGTGTACAATGAGCAGTTCTTC. This codes for CASSPGGVYNEQFF.

V usage is TRBV9 and J usage is TRBJ2-5, with 7 positions matching TRBD2. The J segment lost 3 bases and the V segment lost 0 bases, leaving 8 bases of the junction unmatched. Germline CDR1 and CDR2: SGDLS and YYNGEE. The CDR3 is made up of 16 amino acids. In DNA form, the CDR3 reads TGTGCCAGCAGCGTAGACGGGACTAACTTAAAAGAGACCCAGTACTTC. This codes for CASSVDGTNLKETQYF. The full variable domain, in which reference TRBV9 and TRBJ2-5 provide the parts outside the CDR3, is DSGVTQTPKHLITATGQRVTLRCSPRSGDLSVYWYQQSLDQGLQFLIQYYNGEERAKGNILERFSAQQFPDLHSELNLSSLELGDSALYFCASSVDGTNLKETQYFGPGTRLLVL.

The rearrangement links TRBV11-2 to TRBJ2-7; 8 bases align to TRBD2. Per the germline V gene, CDR1 is SGHAT and CDR2 is FQNNGV. With 5 bases clipped from V and 1 base from J, the junction kept 7 bases outside the gene matches. CDR3 length: 15 amino acids. The CDR3 here is CASSAAGTRSYEQYF. The CDR3 coding sequence is TGTGCCAGCAGCGCAGCCGGGACTAGATCCTACGAGCAGTACTTC.

The DNA for the CDR3 is TGTGCCAGCAGCTTAGTCCCCAAACTAGAACTCTACGAGCAGTACTTC. Amino acid sequence: CASSLVPKLELYEQYF. The chain uses TRBV7-2 and TRBJ2-7; a possible D gene is TRBD2 (5 bases). The CDR3 has 16 residues. From germline, CDR1 is SGHTA and CDR2 FQGNSA. V was shortened by 1 base and J by 3 bases, with 16 bases between the two germline ends.

This sequence joins TRBV6-5 and TRBJ2-1; D is possibly TRBD1 or TRBD2 (7 bases each). From germline, CDR1 is MNHEY and CDR2 SVGAGI. The CDR3 is 13 amino acids. V dropped 7 bases and J dropped 7 bases, with 14 bases sitting between them. The CDR3 protein is CASKRQGGNEQFF. The DNA of the CDR3 is TGTGCCAGCAAGCGACAGGGAGGGAATGAGCAGTTCTTC.

J is TRBJ2-7 and V is TRBV7-9; tentatively, D is TRBD1 (5 bases). This CDR3 comprises 16 residues. CDR1 is SEHNR and CDR2 is FQNEAQ in the germline V gene (reference sequence). V was pared by 0 bases and J by 5 bases, with 17 bases between. CDR3 DNA sequence: TGTGCCAGCAGCTTAGCGCTAAGGGGTTCCCCTGACGAGCAGTACTTC. As protein: CASSLALRGSPDEQYF.

This clone has a handful of counts. The chain combines TRBV5-4 with TRBJ2-1; D possibly corresponds to TRBD2 (6 bases). CDR1 SGHNT and CDR2 YYREEE come from the germline V gene (reference sequence). This CDR3 contains 14 residues. V was pared by 3 bases and J by 5 bases, with 12 bases between. As DNA, the CDR3 is TGTGCCAGCAGCTCCGTCCCGGGAGACAATGAGCAGTTCTTC. This translates into CASSSVPGDNEQFF. The full variable domain, rest sourced from reference TRBV5-4 and TRBJ2-1, is ETGVTQSPTHLIKTRGQQVTLRCSSQSGHNTVSWYQQALGQGPQFIFQYYREEENGRGNFPPRFSGLQFPNYSSELNVNALELDDSALYLCASSSVPGDNEQFFGPGTRLTVL.